This TCR beta chain was sequenced for a study of blood T cells in healthy people across ages. Worth noting for this clonotype: What it recognizes is unknown.

The CDR3 covers 14 residues. Germline lookup yields CDR1 SGHKS and CDR2 YYEKEE (reference sequence). Between the trimmed V and J ends, which lost 6 bases and 4 bases, there was a span of 14 bases. Whole-study findings and limits: Strong correlation existed between TCR beta diversity and naive T cell percentage. While age rose, TCR beta diversity per million T cells dropped in a roughly linear way.

Healthy individuals of Caucasian origin from Russia, aged roughly 6 to 100, served as donors. With each sample, at least 6 micrograms of total RNA were extracted. The authors ran a second PCR of about 6 to 11 cycles using a sample-barcoded 5' primer and a J-beta primer mix. Via MiXCR, TCRdb re-called the 5' RACE reads, giving one row per CDR3 protein. The sample lists about 1 million distinct CDR3 sequences, roughly 24% occurring once. The same specimen was also included in a second study, on T cells of mothers and their children.

The source of this sequence is a girl aged 2 to 10 in good health. The rearrangement uses TRBV5-5 and TRBJ2-1; a weak D match, TRBD1 (6 bases). The sample was blood. In nucleotides, the CDR3 is TGTGCCAGCAAGAGTCCAGGGGTGTACAATGAGCAGTTCTTC. Protein sequence: CASKSPGVYNEQFF.